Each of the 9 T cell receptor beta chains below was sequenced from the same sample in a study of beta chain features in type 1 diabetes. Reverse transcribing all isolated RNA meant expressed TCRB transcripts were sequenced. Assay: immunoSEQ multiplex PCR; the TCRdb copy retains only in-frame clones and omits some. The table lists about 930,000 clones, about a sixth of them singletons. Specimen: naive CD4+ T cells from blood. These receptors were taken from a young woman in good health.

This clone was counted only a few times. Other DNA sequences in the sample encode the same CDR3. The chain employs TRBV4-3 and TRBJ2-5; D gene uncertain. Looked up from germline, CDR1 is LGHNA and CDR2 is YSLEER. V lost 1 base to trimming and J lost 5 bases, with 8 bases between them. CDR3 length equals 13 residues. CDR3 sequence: CASSQGPGETQYF. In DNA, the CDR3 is TGCGCCAGCAGCCAAGGGCCCGGGGAGACCCAGTACTTC.

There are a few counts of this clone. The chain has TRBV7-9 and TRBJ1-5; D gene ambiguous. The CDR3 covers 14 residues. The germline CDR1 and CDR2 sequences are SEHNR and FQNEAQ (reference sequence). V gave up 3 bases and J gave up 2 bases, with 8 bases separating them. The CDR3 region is CASSFGVRNQPQHF. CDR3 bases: TGTGCCAGCAGCTTTGGGGTTCGCAATCAGCCCCAGCATTTT. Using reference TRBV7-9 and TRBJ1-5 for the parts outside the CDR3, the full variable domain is DTGVSQNPRHKITKRGQNVTFRCDPISEHNRLYWYRQTLGQGPEFLTYFQNEAQLEKSRLLSDRFSAERPKGSFSTLEIQRTEQGDSAMYLCASSFGVRNQPQHFGDGTRLSIL.

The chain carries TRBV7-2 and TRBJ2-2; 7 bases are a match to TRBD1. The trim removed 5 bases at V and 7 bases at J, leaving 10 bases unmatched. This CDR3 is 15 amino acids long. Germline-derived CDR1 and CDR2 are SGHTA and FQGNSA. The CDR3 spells CASSLGQVLRGELFF. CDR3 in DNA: TGTGCCAGCAGCCTAGGACAGGTTTTGCGCGGGGAGCTGTTTTTT.

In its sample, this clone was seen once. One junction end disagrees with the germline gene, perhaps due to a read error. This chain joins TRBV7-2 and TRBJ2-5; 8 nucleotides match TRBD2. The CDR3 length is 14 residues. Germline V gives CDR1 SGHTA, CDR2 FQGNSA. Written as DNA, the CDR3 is TGTGCCAGCAGCTTGACTAGCGTTCAAGGGACCCAGTACTTC. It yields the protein CASSLTSVQGTQYF.

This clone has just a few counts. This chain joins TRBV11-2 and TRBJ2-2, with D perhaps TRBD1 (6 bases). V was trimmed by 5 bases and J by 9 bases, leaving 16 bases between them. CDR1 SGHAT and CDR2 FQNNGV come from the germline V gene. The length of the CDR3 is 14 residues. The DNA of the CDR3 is TGTGCCAGCAGCCGTCCCGGGACATCCCGGGAGCTGTTTTTT. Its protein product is CASSRPGTSRELFF.

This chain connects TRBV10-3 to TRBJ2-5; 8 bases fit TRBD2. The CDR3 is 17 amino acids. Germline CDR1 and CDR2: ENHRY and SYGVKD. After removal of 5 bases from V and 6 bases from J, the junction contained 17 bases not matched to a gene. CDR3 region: CAISPTRDGRAGKTQYF. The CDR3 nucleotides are TGTGCCATCAGTCCCACTCGGGACGGGAGGGCCGGGAAGACCCAGTACTTC.

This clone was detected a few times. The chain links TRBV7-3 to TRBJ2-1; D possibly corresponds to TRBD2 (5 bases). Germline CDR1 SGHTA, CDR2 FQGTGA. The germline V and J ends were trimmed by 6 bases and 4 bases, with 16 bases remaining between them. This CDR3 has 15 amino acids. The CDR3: CASSQRALGYNEQFF. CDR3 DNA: TGTGCCAGCAGTCAAAGAGCACTAGGTTACAATGAGCAGTTCTTC.

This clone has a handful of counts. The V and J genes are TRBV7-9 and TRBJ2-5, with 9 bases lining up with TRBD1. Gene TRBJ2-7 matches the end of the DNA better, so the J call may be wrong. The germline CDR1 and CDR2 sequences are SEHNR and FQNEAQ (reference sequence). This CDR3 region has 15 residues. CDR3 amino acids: CASSGHRGRGYEQYF. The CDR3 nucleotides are TGTGCCAGCAGCGGACACAGGGGGCGAGGGTACGAGCAGTACTTC.

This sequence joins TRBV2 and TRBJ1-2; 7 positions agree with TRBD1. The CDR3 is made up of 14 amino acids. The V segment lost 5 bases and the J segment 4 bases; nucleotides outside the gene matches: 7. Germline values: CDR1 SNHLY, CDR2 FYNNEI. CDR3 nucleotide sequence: TGTGCCAGCAGTCAAAACAGGGGAAGCTATGGCTACACCTTC. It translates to CASSQNRGSYGYTF.